Each of the 4 T cell receptor beta chains below was sequenced from the same sample in a study of T cells after yellow fever vaccination. TCRdb re-analysed the 5' RACE reads in MiXCR, keeping a single row per CDR3 protein. Altogether around 600,000 distinct CDR3 sequences are present, about 12% being singletons, with the ten largest covering approximately 15%. Sequenced here: PBMCs, sampled on the day of the yellow fever booster vaccination. Receptors were obtained from a young man who received the YFV17D yellow fever vaccine.

This clonotype was recorded a few times. This sequence joins TRBV29-1 and TRBJ1-1, with D perhaps TRBD1 (6 bases). Trimming shortened V by 8 bases and J by 2 bases, and 15 bases separated the two germline ends. CDR1 is SQVTM and CDR2 is ANQGSEA in the germline V gene. The CDR3 consists of 13 residues. The CDR3 bases are TGCAGCTCAAGACAGGCGGTAAACACTGAAGCTTTCTTT. Amino acid sequence: CSSRQAVNTEAFF.

This clonotype occurred a few times. The chain is built from TRBV7-2 and TRBJ2-7; no firm D call. This CDR3 has 14 residues. V shed 1 base and J shed 3 bases, with 10 bases lying between them. Germline V gives CDR1 SGHTA, CDR2 FQGNSA. CDR3 loop: CASSLVAGIYEQYF. The DNA of the CDR3 is TGTGCCAGCAGCTTAGTCGCAGGAATCTACGAGCAGTACTTC.

This clonotype was detected a few times. At one end, the junction sequence differs from germline, possibly due to a read error. This chain joins TRBV15 and TRBJ2-1; 9 bases map to TRBD2. The CDR3 consists of 15 residues. Germline V CDR1 and CDR2: LNHNV, YYDKDF (reference sequence). The CDR3 sequence: CATSRDGRAGGPKVF. In DNA form, the CDR3 reads TGTGCCACCAGCAGAGACGGAAGGGCGGGAGGGCCGAAGGTCTTC.

About this clonotype: One end of the junction is discordant with germline, which a read error may explain. This chain connects TRBV4-2 to TRBJ2-2; either TRBD1 or TRBD2 may supply D (5 bases each). This CDR3 comprises 13 residues. CDR1 and CDR2 (germline): LGHNA, YNFKEQ. The chain's CDR3 is CASSREFTGALFF. The CDR3 DNA is TGTGCCAGCAGCCGAGAGTTCACCGGGGCGCTGTTTTTT.